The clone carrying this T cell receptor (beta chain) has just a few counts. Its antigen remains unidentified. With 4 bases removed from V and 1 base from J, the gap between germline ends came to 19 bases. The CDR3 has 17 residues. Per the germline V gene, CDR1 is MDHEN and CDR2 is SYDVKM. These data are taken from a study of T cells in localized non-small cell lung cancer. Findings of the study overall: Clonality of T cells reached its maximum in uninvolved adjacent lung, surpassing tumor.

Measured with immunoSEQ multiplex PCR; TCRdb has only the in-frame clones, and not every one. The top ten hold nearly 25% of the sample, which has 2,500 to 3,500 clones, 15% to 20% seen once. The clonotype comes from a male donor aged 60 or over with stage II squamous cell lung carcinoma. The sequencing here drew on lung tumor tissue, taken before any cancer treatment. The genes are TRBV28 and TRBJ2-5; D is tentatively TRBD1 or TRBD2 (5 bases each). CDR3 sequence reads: CASSSHPGSGPQETQYF. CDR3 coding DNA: TGTGCCAGCAGTTCCCACCCTGGGTCGGGACCCCAAGAGACCCAGTACTTC.